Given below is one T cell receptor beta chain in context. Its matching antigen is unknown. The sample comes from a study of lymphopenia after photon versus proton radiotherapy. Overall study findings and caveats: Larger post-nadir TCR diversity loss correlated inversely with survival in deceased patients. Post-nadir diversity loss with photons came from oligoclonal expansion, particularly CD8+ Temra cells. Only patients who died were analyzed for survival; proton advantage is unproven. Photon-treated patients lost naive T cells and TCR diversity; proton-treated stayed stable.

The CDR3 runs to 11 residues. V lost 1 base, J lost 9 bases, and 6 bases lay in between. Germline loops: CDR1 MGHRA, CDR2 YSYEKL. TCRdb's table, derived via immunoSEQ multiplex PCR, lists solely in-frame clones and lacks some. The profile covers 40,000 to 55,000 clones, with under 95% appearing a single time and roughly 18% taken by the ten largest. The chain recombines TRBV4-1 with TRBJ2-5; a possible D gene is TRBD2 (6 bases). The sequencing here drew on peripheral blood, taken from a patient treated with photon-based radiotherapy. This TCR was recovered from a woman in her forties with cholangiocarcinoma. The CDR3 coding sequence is TGCGCCAGCAGCCAAGGGGGGGCCCAGTACTTC. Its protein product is CASSQGGAQYF.